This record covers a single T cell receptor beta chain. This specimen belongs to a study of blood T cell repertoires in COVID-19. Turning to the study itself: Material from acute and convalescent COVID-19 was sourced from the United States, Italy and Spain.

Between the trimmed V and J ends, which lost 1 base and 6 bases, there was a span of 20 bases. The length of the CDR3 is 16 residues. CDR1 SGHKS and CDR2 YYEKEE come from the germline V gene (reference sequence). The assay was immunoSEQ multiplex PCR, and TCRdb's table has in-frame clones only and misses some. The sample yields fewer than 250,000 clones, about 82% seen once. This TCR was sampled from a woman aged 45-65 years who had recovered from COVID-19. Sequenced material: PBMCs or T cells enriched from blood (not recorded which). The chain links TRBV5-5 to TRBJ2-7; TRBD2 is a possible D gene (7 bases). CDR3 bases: TGTGCCAGCAGCTTGTACCTCGGGGGGCTGGGTTCCGAGCAGTACTTC. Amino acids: CASSLYLGGLGSEQYF.